This T cell receptor beta chain is from a study of blood T cells in healthy people across ages (dated by TCRdb to 2014 to 2015). Some background on the complete study: In model experiments, roughly one uniquely barcoded TCR beta cDNA molecule per two T cells was captured by template switching. To track age-related changes in TCR beta repertoire diversity, the study relied on deep sequencing normalized with unique cDNA molecular identifiers. The donors were divided into four age groups: young (average around 17 years), middle-aged (approximately 42), aged (about 56) and long-lived (about 80). To avoid experimental bias, donors of different ages were randomly spread across the sequencing lanes. For two donors (one aged 18 to 29 and one aged 80 or older), the study analyzed two additional independent replicas of 1 million unique cDNA reads from the same blood draw. Overall results and qualifications from the work: Because profiling used bulk unsorted PBMCs, naive and antigen-experienced compartments could not be compared conclusively. Donor CMV infection status was unknown, potentially confounding age-related changes in expanded clonotypes. Observed TCR beta diversity correlated strongly with the percentage of naive T cells measured by flow cytometry. As age increased, observed TCR beta diversity per million T cells dropped in a roughly linear way, and a significant reduction was already evident by age about 40. Estimates of total diversity based on one million sequenced T cells were regarded as lower bounds and as underestimates. Compared with the aged group, more naive CD4+ T cells, fewer expanded clones and increased TCR diversity were shown by the long-lived group, suggesting age selection.

This clonotype was seen only once. Its recognized antigen is unknown. No base-level quality is on record; no much larger clone is a single base apart. The roughly 39 donors, aged about 6 to 95 years, were systemically healthy Caucasian individuals from Russia. Each donor gave about 10 milliliters of peripheral blood, drawn into EDTA-treated Vacutainer tubes. Ficoll-Paque density-gradient centrifugation was used to isolate PBMCs, with at least 7 million per sample. Trizol reagent was used to extract total RNA from the PBMCs, yielding at least 6 micrograms per sample. Naive CD45RAhigh/CD27high T cell percentages were measured by flow cytometry on a PBMC aliquot from every donor. The library was prepared using 5' RACE. The run used an Illumina HiSeq 2500. A second about 7 to 11 cycle PCR used a sample-barcoded 5' primer and a J-beta primer mix. Each TCR beta cDNA molecule received a unique molecular identifier from a template-switch 5' adaptor carrying 12 random nucleotides. At least 2.5 million CDR3-containing paired-end reads were obtained from each sample. The Mint cDNA synthesis kit, primed by a TRBC-specific oligonucleotide, was used to synthesize first-strand cDNA from all RNA. All cDNA was treated with uracil-DNA glycosylase and then went through a first 18-cycle PCR with the universal primers M1SS and BC2_uni_R. Concerning the study's data processing: Normalization of each sample was performed by random selection of 1 million high-quality reads, each carrying a distinct molecular identifier. Reads with shared molecular identifiers were discarded instead of being binned into consensus sequences. MiTCR, with a Q25 quality threshold and the strictest error-elimination algorithm, was used for CDR3 identification, clonotype clustering and error correction. A nonparametric unseen species model with Euler transformation was used to estimate lower-bound total TCR beta diversity. The public reads were reanalyzed by TCRdb: fastp trimming at Q25, MiXCR alignment, in-frame beta chains only. One record per CDR3 amino acid sequence lists the most common genes and DNA. The V and J calls shown here were made by TCRdb, not taken from the authors' results. Across this sample there are about 800,000 distinct CDR3 sequences, with about 62% seen only once. Of the sample, approximately 21% falls within the top ten clones.

The sample consisted of blood. This clonotype originated in a man younger than 40 in good health.

The CDR3 here reads CASSVDPRTMSYGYTF. The nucleotide sequence reads as follows: TGTGCCAGCAGCGTAGATCCCAGGACAATGTCCTATGGCTACACCTTC. In this chain, TRBV9 is recombined with TRBJ1-2, and perhaps TRBD1 as D gene, on 5 matching bases. V lost 0 bases and J lost 4 bases; the stretch between them is 16 bases long. The CDR3 sequence holds 16 residues, the cysteine and phenylalanine included. Kept here is only the CDR3 DNA, which spans 48 bases and is read in frame from base 1. CDR1 and CDR2 are drawn from the germline V gene: SGDLS, YYNGEE.